Here is one T cell receptor beta chain with its context. The record originates from a study of OX40 agonist ivuxolimab in advanced cancers. The germline V and J ends were trimmed by 4 bases and 3 bases, with 13 bases remaining between them. The CDR3 spans 14 residues. CDR1 and CDR2 from the germline V gene are SGHVS and FQNEAQ. Sequenced by immunoSEQ multiplex PCR; TCRdb stores in-frame clones only, minus some. The sample carries tens of thousands of clones, around 86% recorded once. V is TRBV7-8 and J is TRBJ2-7, with a possible D match to TRBD2 (5 bases). The material sequenced was CD4+ or CD8+ T cells sorted from blood, taken in a trial of the OX40 agonist ivuxolimab. The clonotype comes from an adult with an advanced solid tumor such as melanoma, head and neck, liver or kidney cancer. CDR3 coding DNA: TGTGCCAGCAGCTCGGTTACTAGTAACTACGAGCAGTACTTC. Translated: CASSSVTSNYEQYF.